These T cell receptor beta chains were read from a single sample in a study of blood T cell repertoires in COVID-19. Profiled with immunoSEQ multiplex PCR; TCRdb holds only in-frame clones, not every one. This sample has about half a million clones; 70% to 90% occur once, and the top ten carry 8.3%. Material for sequencing was PBMCs or T cells enriched from blood (not recorded which). Every receptor here comes from a woman aged 55-69 years who had recovered from COVID-19. CDR3s include the opening cysteine and the closing phenylalanine or tryptophan. Each record gives: J gene, D gene, clone size, V gene, CDR3 protein, CDR3 DNA. A D gene is named only where the DNA matches it firmly. The size entry is marked missing in some rows and otherwise reads once, few, many or a size class.

TRBJ2-1	.	.	TRBV9	CASSPQGLPYNEQFF	TGTGCCAGCAGCCCGCAGGGGCTCCCCTACAATGAGCAGTTCTTC
TRBJ2-6	TRBD1	.	TRBV28	CASGSGGTRSGANVLTF	TGTGCCAGCGGCTCAGGGGGAACCCGCTCTGGGGCCAACGTCCTGACTTTC
TRBJ1-1	.	.	TRBV20-1	CSTFRGTEAFF	TGCAGCACCTTTAGGGGTACTGAAGCTTTCTTT
TRBJ2-1	.	.	TRBV5-1	CASTRGGEPYNEQFF	TGCGCCAGCACCCGAGGGGGGGAACCCTACAATGAGCAGTTCTTC
TRBJ1-5	.	few	TRBV21-1	CASSKRAWTGGRGSNQPQHF	TGTGCCAGCAGCAAAAGGGCCTGGACAGGGGGCCGAGGGAGCAATCAGCCCCAGCATTTT
TRBJ1-2	TRBD1	.	TRBV2	CASSLQGAQSYGYTF	TGTGCCAGCAGTTTACAGGGGGCGCAATCCTATGGCTACACCTTC
TRBJ1-5	.	.	TRBV6-7	CATPRYRAGAGNQPQHF	TGTGCCACCCCTCGGTACAGGGCCGGAGCGGGCAATCAGCCCCAGCATTTT
TRBJ1-1	.	.	TRBV15	CATSRGAGGLLVSIAFF	TGTGCCACCAGCCGGGGGGCGGGAGGGTTGCTCGTGTCTATCGCTTTCTTT
TRBJ1-5	.	.	TRBV24-1	CATSEAGENQPQHF	TGTGCCACCAGTGAGGCAGGGGAGAATCAGCCCCAGCATTTT
TRBJ1-5	.	.	TRBV6-5	CASSYSTGDQPQHF	TGTGCCAGCAGTTACTCGACAGGAGATCAGCCCCAGCATTTT
TRBJ2-2	.	.	TRBV7-2	CASSSDGTRNTGELFF	TGTGCCAGCAGCTCGGACGGGACTCGGAACACCGGGGAGCTGTTTTTT
TRBJ1-6	TRBD1	.	TRBV7-8	CASSPRQGNHSPLHF	TGTGCCAGCAGCCCGAGACAGGGTAATCATTCACCCCTCCACTTT
TRBJ1-6	.	once	TRBV23-1	CASSQNRTVSSYNSPLHF	TGCGCCAGCAGTCAAAACCGGACAGTAAGCTCCTATAATTCACCCCTCCACTTT
TRBJ2-4	TRBD2	.	TRBV6-5	CASRRAGVSIQYF	TGTGCCAGCCGCAGGGCGGGGGTTAGCATTCAGTACTTC
TRBJ2-1	.	.	TRBV18	CASSLRSTADNEQFF	TGTGCCAGCTCACTCAGATCGACAGCAGACAATGAGCAGTTCTTC
TRBJ1-1	.	once	TRBV30	CAWSVKVAVGAFF	TGTGCCTGGAGTGTAAAAGTGGCGGTCGGAGCTTTCTTT
TRBJ1-5	TRBD1	.	TRBV10-1	CASGHSVRDRGDQPQHF	TGCGCCAGCGGACATAGTGTTCGGGACAGGGGCGATCAGCCCCAGCATTTT
TRBJ2-1	TRBD1	.	TRBV24-1	CATSDRMGQDTYNEQFF	TGTGCCACCAGTGATAGAATGGGACAGGACACCTACAATGAGCAGTTCTTC
TRBJ2-7	.	.	TRBV18	CASSPGGHIVQYF	TGTGCCAGCTCACCGGGGGGGCATATAGTGCAGTACTTC
TRBJ2-3	.	.	TRBV7-2	CASSLVSDTQYF	TGTGCCAGCAGCTTAGTCTCAGATACGCAGTATTTT
TRBJ2-1	.	.	TRBV6-5	CASSYGGLSYNEQFF	TGTGCCAGCAGTTATGGGGGCTTGTCCTACAATGAGCAGTTCTTC
TRBJ2-3	TRBD2	.	TRBV9	CASSVGDIAGESTDTQYF	TGTGCCAGCAGCGTAGGGGATATAGCGGGAGAAAGCACAGATACGCAGTATTTT
TRBJ2-1	TRBD1	.	TRBV15	CATSKGQAGNEQFF	TGTGCCACCAGCAAGGGACAGGCCGGCAATGAGCAGTTCTTC
TRBJ1-2	.	.	TRBV30	CAWSLGNGLERYTF	TGTGCCTGGAGTTTGGGCAACGGCCTTGAGCGCTACACCTTC
TRBJ1-5	TRBD1	.	TRBV30	CAWSSPDRDRPQHF	TGTGCCTGGAGTTCCCCCGACAGGGATAGGCCCCAGCATTTT
TRBJ2-2	.	once	TRBV3-1/TRBV3-2	CASSQVRGGELFF	TGTGCCAGCAGCCAAGTGCGGGGCGGGGAGCTGTTTTTT
TRBJ1-4	TRBD1	.	TRBV13	CASSPETGTGATNEKLFF	TGTGCCAGCAGCCCTGAGACAGGGACGGGTGCAACTAATGAAAAACTGTTTTTT
TRBJ1-2	TRBD1	.	TRBV2	CASREGQGFGYTF	TGTGCCAGCAGGGAGGGACAGGGGTTTGGCTACACCTTC
TRBJ1-1	.	.	TRBV30	CAWSDSLNTEAFF	TGTGCCTGGTCGGACAGCTTGAACACTGAAGCTTTCTTT
TRBJ1-4	.	.	TRBV6-5	CASKPYTGLEKLFF	TGTGCCAGCAAGCCTTACACAGGGTTGGAAAAACTGTTTTTT
TRBJ1-5	.	.	TRBV5-5	CASSSHPGNQPQHF	TGTGCCAGCAGCTCCCACCCAGGAAATCAGCCCCAGCATTTT